This TCR beta chain was identified during a study of shared clonotypes between healthy human individuals. General observations from the study: Specimens sampled were limited to blood, with tissue repertoires likely differing.

This table comes from immunoSEQ multiplex PCR, and its TCRdb copy is limited to in-frame clones, with some not included. Among 470,000 or so clones, 70% to 80% were seen once, and the ten largest hold around 11%. Germline V gives CDR1 KGHSH, CDR2 LQKENI. Losses at the gene ends were 1 base for V and 3 bases for J; bases not matched to a gene: 4. CDR3 length: 15 amino acids. Notes on this clone: What it binds is unknown.

The sequenced material came from PBMCs. The V and J genes are TRBV18 and TRBJ2-5; 8 nucleotides line up with TRBD2. The source is a woman in her thirties or forties in good health. Some clones in this sample may be carry-over from other donors' samples. The chain's CDR3 is CASSPHPAGEETQYF. The CDR3 nucleotides are TGTGCCAGCTCACCACACCCAGCGGGAGAAGAGACCCAGTACTTC.